The rows below give T cell receptor beta chains drawn from one sample of a study of cytomegalovirus exposure and HLA in healthy donors. TCRdb's table, derived via immunoSEQ multiplex PCR, lists solely in-frame clones and lacks some. The data hold more than 150,000 clones, with approximately 79% observed a single time. Source material: PBMCs. All receptors derive from a man aged 45-60 years in good health and CMV-seropositive. Both conserved end residues are part of each CDR3. D genes are given only for firm matches. The size of a clone is reported for some rows only, either as once, few or many, or as a class for expanded clones.

CDR3aa | CDR3nt | d_gene | j_gene | v_gene | abundance
CASLAPGQPNTEAFF | TGTGCCAGTTTAGCTCCGGGACAACCTAACACTGAAGCTTTCTTT | . | TRBJ1-1 | TRBV2 | few
CASAWGGGAADEQFF | TGTGCCAGCGCTTGGGGCGGGGGGGCAGCGGATGAGCAGTTCTTC | TRBD2 | TRBJ2-1 | TRBV7-3 | once
CASSLGASLGEPQHF | TGCGCCAGCAGCTTGGGGGCCTCCTTAGGGGAGCCCCAGCATTTT | . | TRBJ1-5 | TRBV5-1 | .
CAISEAAWTEAFF | TGTGCCATCAGTGAAGCCGCTTGGACTGAAGCTTTCTTT | . | TRBJ1-1 | TRBV10-3 | .
CAWSTATDTQYF | TGTGCCTGGAGTACAGCCACAGATACGCAGTATTTT | . | TRBJ2-3 | TRBV30 | once
CASNDRKRPEAFF | TGTGCCAGTAACGACAGGAAAAGACCTGAAGCTTTCTTT | . | TRBJ1-1 | TRBV19 | .
CASSLDDSNQHF | TGTGCCAGCAGCTTAGACGACAGCAACCAGCATTTT | . | TRBJ1-5 | TRBV7-9 | .
CASSWGQQGRVNTEAFF | TGTGCCAGCAGTTGGGGCCAACAGGGTAGGGTGAACACTGAAGCTTTCTTT | . | TRBJ1-1 | TRBV28 | .
CASSQEARGLGANVLTF | TGCGCCAGCAGCCAAGAGGCCAGGGGGCTTGGGGCCAACGTCCTGACTTTC | TRBD1 | TRBJ2-6 | TRBV4-3 | .
CAWIVDRLNQPQHF | TGTGCCTGGATAGTAGACAGGCTCAATCAGCCCCAGCATTTT | . | TRBJ1-5 | TRBV30 | .
CASENPGSSYNEQFF | TGCGCCAGCGAAAACCCCGGGTCCTCCTACAATGAGCAGTTCTTC | . | TRBJ2-1 | TRBV5-1 | few
CASASGDYEAFF | TGTGCCAGCGCCTCCGGAGACTATGAAGCTTTCTTT | . | TRBJ1-1 | TRBV21-1 | few
CASSYPGQGPGNTIYF | TGTGCCAGCAGTTACCCGGGACAGGGCCCTGGAAACACCATATATTTT | TRBD1 | TRBJ1-3 | TRBV6-6 | once
CASSVGQTYNEQFF | TGCGCCAGCAGCGTCGGACAGACCTACAATGAGCAGTTCTTC | . | TRBJ2-1 | TRBV5-1 | .
CASSLGDRGNSPLHF | TGTGCCAGCAGCTTGGGTGACAGGGGAAATTCACCCCTCCACTTT | TRBD1 | TRBJ1-6 | TRBV5-6 | .
CASNTRDRYNQPQHF | TGTGCCAGCAACACCCGGGACAGGTACAATCAGCCCCAGCATTTT | TRBD1 | TRBJ1-5 | TRBV28 | .
CASSEGRDRNSPLHF | TGTGCCAGCAGTGAAGGTCGGGACAGGAATTCACCCCTCCACTTT | TRBD1 | TRBJ1-6 | TRBV6-1 | .
CASSLRDSGSGNTIYF | TGCGCCAGCAGCCTAAGGGACAGTGGCTCTGGAAACACCATATATTTT | TRBD1 | TRBJ1-3 | TRBV5-1 | .
CASSQARGDYGYTF | TGCGCCAGCAGCCAAGCCAGGGGAGACTATGGCTACACCTTC | . | TRBJ1-2 | TRBV4-1 | .
CASSLRRGESWETQYF | TGTGCCAGCAGCTTACGGCGGGGTGAATCCTGGGAGACCCAGTACTTC | . | TRBJ2-5 | TRBV7-6 | few
CASSPGGWEQFF | TGTGCCAGCAGTCCAGGGGGTTGGGAGCAGTTCTTC | TRBD1 | TRBJ2-1 | TRBV7-2 | .
CASSLVPGQGAGGYTF | TGTGCCAGCAGCTTAGTCCCGGGACAGGGGGCAGGTGGCTACACCTTC | TRBD1 | TRBJ1-2 | TRBV27 | .
CASSVGQSTNEKLFF | TGTGCCAGCAGCGTAGGTCAATCAACTAATGAAAAACTGTTTTTT | . | TRBJ1-4 | TRBV9 | .
CASSLPSNEQFF | TGTGCCAGCAGCCTCCCCTCTAATGAGCAGTTCTTC | . | TRBJ2-1 | TRBV6-5 | .
CASSPEDRGRKAFF | TGTGCCAGTAGTCCGGAAGACAGGGGGCGGAAGGCTTTCTTT | TRBD1 | TRBJ1-1 | TRBV19 | .
CASSPGGAGNSPLHF | TGTGCCAGCAGCCCCGGGGGGGCAGGGAATTCACCCCTCCACTTT | . | TRBJ1-6 | TRBV5-5 | .
CASSVGAGGPNEQFF | TGTGCCAGCAGCGTAGGAGCGGGGGGCCCTAATGAGCAGTTCTTC | TRBD2 | TRBJ2-1 | TRBV9 | .
CASRPSYGDEKLFF | TGTGCCAGCAGACCCTCATACGGGGATGAAAAACTGTTTTTT | . | TRBJ1-4 | TRBV6-5 | .
CASIRGLAGTYEQYF | TGTGCCAGCATTAGGGGACTAGCGGGAACCTACGAGCAGTACTTC | TRBD2 | TRBJ2-7 | TRBV7-2 | few
CASSLQGYEQYF | TGTGCCAGCAGTCTTCAGGGATACGAGCAGTACTTC | . | TRBJ2-7 | TRBV28 | .
CASISGQGPVGGYTF | TGTGCCAGCATCTCTGGACAGGGGCCAGTGGGTGGCTACACCTTC | TRBD1 | TRBJ1-2 | TRBV5-4 | .
CASSDRDRGFITDTQYF | TGTGCCAGCAGTGACCGGGACAGGGGTTTCATCACAGATACGCAGTATTTT | TRBD1 | TRBJ2-3 | TRBV6-1 | .
CASSQESSGGEETQYF | TGTGCCAGCAGCCAAGAGTCGAGCGGGGGAGAAGAGACCCAGTACTTC | TRBD2 | TRBJ2-5 | TRBV4-2 | .
CASSPSDRPQPQHF | TGTGCCAGCTCACCGTCGGACAGGCCTCAGCCCCAGCATTTT | TRBD1 | TRBJ1-5 | TRBV18 | few
CASSIVGGAGDTQYF | TGTGCCAGTAGTATAGTAGGGGGGGCCGGAGATACGCAGTATTTT | . | TRBJ2-3 | TRBV19 | .
CASSQDLRGGNQPQHF | TGCGCCAGCAGCCAAGATCTAAGGGGTGGGAATCAGCCCCAGCATTTT | . | TRBJ1-5 | TRBV4-1 | few
CASSQGGPTSALWTEAFF | TGCGCCAGCAGCCAAGGAGGCCCGACTTCAGCCCTGTGGACTGAAGCTTTCTTT | . | TRBJ1-1 | TRBV4-1 | medium-sized
CASSPGQISEKLFF | TGTGCCAGCAGCCCGGGACAGATAAGTGAAAAACTGTTTTTT | TRBD1 | TRBJ1-4 | TRBV11-2 | .
CASSWGGNTEAFF | TGCGCCAGCAGCTGGGGGGGGAACACTGAAGCTTTCTTT | . | TRBJ1-1 | TRBV5-1 | .
CASSHRTAYGYTF | TGTGCCAGCAGCCATCGGACAGCCTATGGCTACACCTTC | . | TRBJ1-2 | TRBV7-2 | .
CASSRAMRNTEAFF | TGTGCCAGCAGTCGCGCAATGAGGAACACTGAAGCTTTCTTT | . | TRBJ1-1 | TRBV27 | .
CASSLARGGDYGYTF | TGTGCCAGCAGCTTGGCCCGGGGAGGGGACTATGGCTACACCTTC | . | TRBJ1-2 | TRBV5-6 | .
CASNRDRQRNTIYF | TGTGCCAGCAATCGGGACAGGCAGAGGAACACCATATATTTT | TRBD1 | TRBJ1-3 | TRBV28 | .
CAISESQKTEAFF | TGTGCCATCAGTGAGTCACAGAAAACTGAAGCTTTCTTT | . | TRBJ1-1 | TRBV10-3 | .
CASFRQETGELFF | TGTGCCAGCTTTCGACAGGAGACCGGGGAGCTGTTTTTT | . | TRBJ2-2 | TRBV27 | few